This T cell receptor (beta chain) was identified during a study of T cell changes during pregnancy in multiple sclerosis. Sequenced by immunoSEQ multiplex PCR; TCRdb stores in-frame clones only, minus some. Here the sample spans around 96,000 clones, approximately 92% being singletons. The germline V and J ends were trimmed by 1 base and 0 bases, with 3 bases remaining between them. Germline V CDR1 and CDR2: LNHDA, SQIVND (reference sequence). The CDR3 is made up of 13 amino acids. The chain couples TRBV19 to TRBJ1-1; no clear D gene. Source: peripheral blood, taken in the first trimester of pregnancy. The TCR comes from a female donor with multiple sclerosis, enrolled in a pregnancy study. Written as DNA, the CDR3 is TGTGCCAGTAGTATAGCTATGAACACTGAAGCTTTCTTT. Translation gives CASSIAMNTEAFF.